The 8 T cell receptor beta chains presented below share a single source sample, sequenced in a study of shared clonotypes between healthy human individuals (dated by TCRdb to about 2020). Library preparation was by the immunoSEQ multiplex PCR assay. TCRdb retrieved this table from immuneACCESS and kept in-frame rearrangements only. Not all clones are present; in checked studies, unresolved V genes account for under half, and no reason is known for the remainder. This sample gives roughly 2 million clones in total; just under 95% of them show up just once. The biggest ten clones account for approximately 1.2% of the sample. For the CD8 naive samples, CD45RO-negative cells were positively selected for CCR7, yielding a CD45RA+CCR7+ population from which TemRA cells were excluded. Sequencing input: naive CD8+ T cells sorted from blood. The sample's cell subset or site, from its label and the paper: CD45RA+CCR7+. The receptors were gathered from a man aged 18-30 years in good health.

The chain combines TRBV9 with TRBJ2-3, with 9 nucleotides matching TRBD2. J was trimmed by 6 bases and V by 4 bases; bases with no gene match: 6. The CDR3 spans 14 residues. Germline-derived CDR1 and CDR2 are SGDLS and YYNGEE. The CDR3 nucleotides are TGTGCCAGCAGCACCACTAGCGGGTACGATACGCAGTATTTT. Its translation: CASSTTSGYDTQYF.

The V and J genes are TRBV4-1 and TRBJ2-7; possibly TRBD1 for D (5 bases). V was pared by 4 bases and J by 0 bases, with 22 bases between. The CDR3 is 18 residues long. The germline CDR1 and CDR2 sequences are MGHRA and YSYEKL. This CDR3 reads CASSLVWGTSLSSYEQYF. CDR3 bases: TGCGCCAGCAGCCTAGTATGGGGCACCTCCCTTAGCTCCTACGAGCAGTACTTC.

This chain joins TRBV19 and TRBJ1-1, with D perhaps TRBD1 (5 bases). CDR3 length equals 14 residues. Trimming cost V 1 base and J 3 bases, with 9 bases left between them. CDR1 is LNHDA, CDR2 SQIVND, per germline (reference sequence). As DNA, the CDR3 is TGTGCCAGTAGTATAGGCCCGGGGCACACTGAAGCTTTCTTT. Protein sequence: CASSIGPGHTEAFF.

This clone has a single count. V is TRBV11-2 and J is TRBJ2-7; D is undetermined. In germline, CDR1 is SGHAT, CDR2 FQNNGV. Trimming shortened V by 5 bases and J by 0 bases, and 8 bases separated the two germline ends. The CDR3 extends over 13 amino acids. The CDR3 region has the DNA TGTGCCAGCAGCACCAGGAGCTCCTACGAGCAGTACTTC. Amino acids: CASSTRSSYEQYF.

The V gene is TRBV15, the J gene TRBJ1-4; D uncertain. This CDR3 is 15 amino acids long. Germline loops: CDR1 LNHNV, CDR2 YYDKDF (reference sequence). The V and J ends lost 3 bases and 0 bases respectively, with 8 bases between them. The CDR3 is CATSRTVATNEKLFF. For the CDR3, the DNA is TGTGCCACCAGCAGGACCGTCGCAACTAATGAAAAACTGTTTTTT.

This chain joins TRBV7-9 and TRBJ2-5; D tentatively fits TRBD1 or TRBD2 (7 bases each). The CDR3 extends over 15 amino acids. Germline loops: CDR1 SEHNR, CDR2 FQNEAQ (reference sequence). The germline V and J ends were trimmed by 0 bases and 4 bases, with 12 bases remaining between them. For the CDR3, the DNA is TGTGCCAGCAGCTTAGCGGGAGGGGGCTCAGAGACCCAGTACTTC. Translating gives CASSLAGGGSETQYF.

A single count supports this clone. This chain joins TRBV6-5 and TRBJ1-1; D is unresolved. Germline CDR1 reads MNHEY; CDR2 reads SVGAGI. The CDR3 covers 14 residues. Trimming shortened V by 5 bases and J by 3 bases, and 13 bases separated the two germline ends. CDR3 sequence (DNA): TGTGCCAGCAGTCAGGACCCTGGGTACACTGAAGCTTTCTTT. Protein product: CASSQDPGYTEAFF.

The chain joins TRBV7-6 to TRBJ2-2, with D possibly TRBD1 on 6 matching bases. CDR3 length: 15 amino acids. Germline CDR1 and CDR2: SGHVS and FNYEAQ. The V and J ends lost 1 base and 4 bases respectively, with 10 bases between them. This CDR3 is CASSLDRAGTGELFF. The CDR3 coding sequence is TGTGCCAGCAGCTTAGACAGGGCGGGCACCGGGGAGCTGTTTTTT.